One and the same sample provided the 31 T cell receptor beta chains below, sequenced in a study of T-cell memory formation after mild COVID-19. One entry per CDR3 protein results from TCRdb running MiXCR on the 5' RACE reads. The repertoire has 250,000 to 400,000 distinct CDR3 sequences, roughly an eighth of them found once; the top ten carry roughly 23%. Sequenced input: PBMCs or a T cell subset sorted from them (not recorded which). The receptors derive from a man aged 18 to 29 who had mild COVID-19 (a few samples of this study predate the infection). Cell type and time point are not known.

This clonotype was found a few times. The chain's CDR3 is CASRERGAYEQYF. The CDR3 region has the DNA TGTGCCAGCAGGGAGCGGGGGGCCTACGAGCAGTACTTC. The rearrangement joins TRBV6-2 or TRBV6-3 to TRBJ2-7; 9 nucleotides align to TRBD2. V shed 6 bases and J 2 bases; nucleotides not matched to a gene: 2. From germline, CDR1 is MNHEY and CDR2 SVGEGT. CDR3 length: 13 residues.

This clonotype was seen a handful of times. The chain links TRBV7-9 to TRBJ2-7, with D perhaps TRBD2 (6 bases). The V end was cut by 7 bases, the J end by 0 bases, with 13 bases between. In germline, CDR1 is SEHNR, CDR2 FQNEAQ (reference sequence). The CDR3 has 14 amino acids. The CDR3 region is CASKEGPPSYEQYF. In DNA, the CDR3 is TGTGCCAGCAAGGAGGGGCCCCCCTCCTACGAGCAGTACTTC.

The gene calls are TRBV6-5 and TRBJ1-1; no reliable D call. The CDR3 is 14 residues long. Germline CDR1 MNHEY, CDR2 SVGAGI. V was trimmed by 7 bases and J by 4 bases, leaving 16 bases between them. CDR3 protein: CASNPTAWGTEAFF. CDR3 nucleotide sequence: TGTGCCAGCAACCCGACGGCCTGGGGCACTGAAGCTTTCTTT.

CDR3 protein: CASNTRLAAITDTQYF. The CDR3 bases are TGTGCCAGTAATACCCGACTAGCGGCGATAACAGATACGCAGTATTTT. This rearrangement joins TRBV19 to TRBJ2-3, with 9 bases that match TRBD2. CDR3 size: 16 residues. Looked up from germline, CDR1 is LNHDA and CDR2 is SQIVND (reference sequence). Unmatched junction bases numbered 11, after V lost 7 bases and J lost 3 bases.

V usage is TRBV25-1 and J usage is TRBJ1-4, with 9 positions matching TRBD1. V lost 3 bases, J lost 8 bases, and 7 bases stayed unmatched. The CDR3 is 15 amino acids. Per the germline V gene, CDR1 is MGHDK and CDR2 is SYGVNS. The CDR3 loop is CASSDPGQGGEKLFF. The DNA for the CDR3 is TGTGCCAGCAGTGACCCGGGACAGGGCGGGGAAAAACTGTTTTTT.

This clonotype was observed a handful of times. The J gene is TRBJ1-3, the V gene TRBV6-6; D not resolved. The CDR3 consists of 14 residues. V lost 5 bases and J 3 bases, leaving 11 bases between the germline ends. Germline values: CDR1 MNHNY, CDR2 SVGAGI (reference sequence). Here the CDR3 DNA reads TGTGCCAGCAGTAACGCCCGGGATGGAAACACCATATATTTT. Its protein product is CASSNARDGNTIYF.

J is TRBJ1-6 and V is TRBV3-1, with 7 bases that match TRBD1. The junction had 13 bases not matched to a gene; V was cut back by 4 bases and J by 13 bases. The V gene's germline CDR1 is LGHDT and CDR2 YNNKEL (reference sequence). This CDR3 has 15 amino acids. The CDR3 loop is CASSPLGTAWTPLHF. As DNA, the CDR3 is TGTGCCAGCAGCCCCCTCGGGACAGCTTGGACTCCCCTCCACTTT.

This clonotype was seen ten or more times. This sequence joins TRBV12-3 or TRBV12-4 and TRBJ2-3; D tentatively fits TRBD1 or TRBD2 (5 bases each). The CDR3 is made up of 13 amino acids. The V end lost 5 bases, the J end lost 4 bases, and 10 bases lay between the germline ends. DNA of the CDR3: TGTGCCAGCAGTCCCGGGACCCCAGATACGCAGTATTTT. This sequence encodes CASSPGTPDTQYF.

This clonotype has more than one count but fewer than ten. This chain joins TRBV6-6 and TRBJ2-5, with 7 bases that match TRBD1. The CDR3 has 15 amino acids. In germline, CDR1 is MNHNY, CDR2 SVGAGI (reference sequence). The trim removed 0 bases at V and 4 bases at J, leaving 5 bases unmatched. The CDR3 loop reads CASSYSRAGGETQYF. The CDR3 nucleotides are TGTGCCAGCAGTTACTCGAGGGCAGGGGGAGAGACCCAGTACTTC.

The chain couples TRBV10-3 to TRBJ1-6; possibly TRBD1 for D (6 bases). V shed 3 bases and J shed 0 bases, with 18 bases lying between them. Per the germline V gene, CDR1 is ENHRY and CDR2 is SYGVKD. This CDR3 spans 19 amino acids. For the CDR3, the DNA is TGTGCCATCAGTGACCCCCCGGGGAGGGGGAACTCCTATAATTCACCCCTCCACTTT. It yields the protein CAISDPPGRGNSYNSPLHF.

CDR3 sequence: CASQGRGTYEQYF. CDR3 coding DNA: TGTGCCAGCCAGGGACGGGGGACCTACGAGCAGTACTTC. The chain has TRBV5-8 and TRBJ2-7, with a tentative D call TRBD2 (6 bases). CDR1 and CDR2 from the germline V gene are SGHTS and YDEGEE. There are 13 residues in the CDR3. Trimming pared 7 bases from V and 2 bases from J, leaving 13 bases between.

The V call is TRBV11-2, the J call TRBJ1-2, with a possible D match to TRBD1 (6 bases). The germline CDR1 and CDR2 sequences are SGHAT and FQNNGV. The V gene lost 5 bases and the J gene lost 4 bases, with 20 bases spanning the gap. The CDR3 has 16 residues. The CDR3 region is CASSRPGVGATYGYTF. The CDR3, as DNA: TGTGCCAGCAGCCGGCCTGGGGTGGGGGCCACCTATGGCTACACCTTC. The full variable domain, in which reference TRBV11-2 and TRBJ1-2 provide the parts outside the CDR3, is EAGVAQSPRYKIIEKRQSVAFWCNPISGHATLYWYQQILGQGPKLLIQFQNNGVVDDSQLPKDRFSAERLKGVDSTLKIQPAKLEDSAVYLCASSRPGVGATYGYTFGSGTRLTVV.

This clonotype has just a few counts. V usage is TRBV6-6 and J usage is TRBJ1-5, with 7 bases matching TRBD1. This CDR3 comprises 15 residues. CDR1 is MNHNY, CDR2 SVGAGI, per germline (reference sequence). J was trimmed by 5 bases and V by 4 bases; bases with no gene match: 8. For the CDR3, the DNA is TGTGCCAGCAGTTGGGGCCAGGGGGGTTATCAGCCCCAGCATTTT. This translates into CASSWGQGGYQPQHF.

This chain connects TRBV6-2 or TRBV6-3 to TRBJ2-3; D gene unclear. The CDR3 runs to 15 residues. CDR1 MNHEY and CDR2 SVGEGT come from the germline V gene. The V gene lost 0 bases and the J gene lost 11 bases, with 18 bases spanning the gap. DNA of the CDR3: TGTGCCAGCAGTTACTCGGCTAGGCCTTCTGTAGGGCAGTATTTT. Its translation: CASSYSARPSVGQYF.

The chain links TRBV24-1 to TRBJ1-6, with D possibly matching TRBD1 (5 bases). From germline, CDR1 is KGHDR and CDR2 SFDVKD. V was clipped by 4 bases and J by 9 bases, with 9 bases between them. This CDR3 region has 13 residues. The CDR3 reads CATSERQGSPLHF. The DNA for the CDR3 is TGTGCCACCAGTGAGCGCCAGGGTTCACCCCTCCACTTT.

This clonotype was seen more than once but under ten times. The CDR3 protein is CASSPRLGQNNQPQHF. In nucleotides, the CDR3 is TGTGCCAGCAGCCCCAGGCTAGGGCAGAACAATCAGCCCCAGCATTTT. The chain is built from TRBV7-2 and TRBJ1-5; no clear D gene. The CDR3 sequence is 16 residues long. The V end lost 5 bases, the J end lost 3 bases, and 17 bases lay between the germline ends. Per germline, CDR1 SGHTA and CDR2 FQGNSA.

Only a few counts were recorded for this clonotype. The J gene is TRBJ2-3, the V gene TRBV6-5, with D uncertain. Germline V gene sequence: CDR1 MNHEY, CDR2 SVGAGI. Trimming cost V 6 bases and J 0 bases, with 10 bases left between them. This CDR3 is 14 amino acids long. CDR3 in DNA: TGTGCCAGCAGCCAGATACTAAGCACAGATACGCAGTATTTT. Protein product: CASSQILSTDTQYF.

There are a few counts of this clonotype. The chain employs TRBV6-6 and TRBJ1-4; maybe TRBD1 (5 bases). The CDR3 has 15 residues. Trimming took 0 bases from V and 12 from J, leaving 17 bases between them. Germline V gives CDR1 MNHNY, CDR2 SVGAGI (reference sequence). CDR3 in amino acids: CASSYSTGRRIELFF. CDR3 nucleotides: TGTGCCAGCAGTTACTCTACGGGACGGCGGATAGAACTGTTTTTT.

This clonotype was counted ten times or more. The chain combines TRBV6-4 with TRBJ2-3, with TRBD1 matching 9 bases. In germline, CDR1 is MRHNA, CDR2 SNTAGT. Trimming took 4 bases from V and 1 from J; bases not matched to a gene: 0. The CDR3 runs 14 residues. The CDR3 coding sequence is TGTGCCAGCAGTGGGACAGGGGGCACAGATACGCAGTATTTT. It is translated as CASSGTGGTDTQYF.

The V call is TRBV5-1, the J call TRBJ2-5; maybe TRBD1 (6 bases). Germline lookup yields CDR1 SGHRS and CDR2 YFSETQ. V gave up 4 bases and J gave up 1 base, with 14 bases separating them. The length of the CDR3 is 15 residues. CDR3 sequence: CASSTFSGVQETQYF. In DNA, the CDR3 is TGCGCCAGCAGCACATTCTCAGGGGTCCAAGAGACCCAGTACTTC.

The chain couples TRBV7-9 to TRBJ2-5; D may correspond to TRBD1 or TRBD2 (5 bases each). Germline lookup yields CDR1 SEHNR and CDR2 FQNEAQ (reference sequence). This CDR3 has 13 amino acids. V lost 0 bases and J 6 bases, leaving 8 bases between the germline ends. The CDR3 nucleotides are TGTGCCAGCAGCTTAGCAAGGGACCAGACCCAGTACTTC. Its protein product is CASSLARDQTQYF.

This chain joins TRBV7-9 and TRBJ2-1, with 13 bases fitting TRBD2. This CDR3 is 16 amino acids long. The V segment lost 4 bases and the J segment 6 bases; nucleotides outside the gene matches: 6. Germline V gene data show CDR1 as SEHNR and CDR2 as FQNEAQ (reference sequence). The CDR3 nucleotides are TGTGCCAGCAGCTGGAGACTAGCGGGGGGCCTCAATGAGCAGTTCTTC. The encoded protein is CASSWRLAGGLNEQFF.

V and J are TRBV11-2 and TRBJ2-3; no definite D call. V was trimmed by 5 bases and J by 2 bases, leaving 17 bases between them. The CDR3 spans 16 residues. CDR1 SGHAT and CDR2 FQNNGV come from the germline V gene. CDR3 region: CASSPLLHPPTDTQYF. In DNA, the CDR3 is TGTGCCAGCAGCCCGCTGCTTCACCCCCCCACAGATACGCAGTATTTT.

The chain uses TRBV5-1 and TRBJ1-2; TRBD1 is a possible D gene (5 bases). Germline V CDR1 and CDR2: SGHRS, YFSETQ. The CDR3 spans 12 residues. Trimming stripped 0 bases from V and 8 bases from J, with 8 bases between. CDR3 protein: CASSLGQLGYTF. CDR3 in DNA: TGCGCCAGCAGCTTGGGACAGCTCGGCTACACCTTC.

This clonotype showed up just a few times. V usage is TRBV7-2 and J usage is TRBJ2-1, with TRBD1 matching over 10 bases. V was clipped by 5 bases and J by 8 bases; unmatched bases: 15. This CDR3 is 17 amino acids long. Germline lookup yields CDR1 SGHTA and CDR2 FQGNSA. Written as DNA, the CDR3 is TGTGCCAGCAGCCTACAAAGGGGGACAGGGGTTAGGGATGAGCAGTTCTTC. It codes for CASSLQRGTGVRDEQFF.

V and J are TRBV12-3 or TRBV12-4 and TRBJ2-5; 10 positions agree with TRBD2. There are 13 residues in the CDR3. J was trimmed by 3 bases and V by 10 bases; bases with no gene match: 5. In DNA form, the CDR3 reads TGTGCCACGTCGAGCGGGGGGGAAGAGACCCAGTACTTC. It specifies CATSSGGEETQYF.

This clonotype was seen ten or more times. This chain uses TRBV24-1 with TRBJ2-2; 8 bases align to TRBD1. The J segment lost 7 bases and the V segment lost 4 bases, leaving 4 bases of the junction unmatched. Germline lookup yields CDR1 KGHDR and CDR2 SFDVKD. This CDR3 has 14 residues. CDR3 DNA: TGTGCCACCAGTGACTCGGACAGGGTCGGGGAGCTGTTTTTT. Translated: CATSDSDRVGELFF.

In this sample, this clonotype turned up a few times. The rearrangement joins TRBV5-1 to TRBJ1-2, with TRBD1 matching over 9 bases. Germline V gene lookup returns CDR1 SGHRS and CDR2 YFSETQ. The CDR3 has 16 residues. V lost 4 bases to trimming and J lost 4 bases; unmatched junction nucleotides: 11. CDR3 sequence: CASSPADRGMSYGYTF. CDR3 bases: TGCGCCAGCAGCCCAGCGGACAGGGGTATGAGCTATGGCTACACCTTC.

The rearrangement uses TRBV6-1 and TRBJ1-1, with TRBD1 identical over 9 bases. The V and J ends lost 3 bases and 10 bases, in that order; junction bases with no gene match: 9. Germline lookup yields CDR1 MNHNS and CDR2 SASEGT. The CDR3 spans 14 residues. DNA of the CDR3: TGTGCCAGCAGTGAGATCACAGGGGGCTTACTAGCTTTCTTT. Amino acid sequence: CASSEITGGLLAFF.

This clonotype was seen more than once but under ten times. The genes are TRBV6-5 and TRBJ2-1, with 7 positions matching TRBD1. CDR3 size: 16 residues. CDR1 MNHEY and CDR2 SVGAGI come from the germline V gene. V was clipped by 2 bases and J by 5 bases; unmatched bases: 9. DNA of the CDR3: TGTGCCAGCAGTTACGGATGGGACAGCGCAAACAATGAGCAGTTCTTC. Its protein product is CASSYGWDSANNEQFF.

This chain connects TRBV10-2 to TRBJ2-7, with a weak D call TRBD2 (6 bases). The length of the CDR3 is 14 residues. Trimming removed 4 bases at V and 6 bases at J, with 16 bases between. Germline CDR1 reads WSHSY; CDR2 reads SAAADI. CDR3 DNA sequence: TGCGCCAGCAGTGTTGAGGCGGGGAGTTTCGAGCAGTACGTC. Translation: CASSVEAGSFEQYV.